The 6 T cell receptor beta chains reported below all come from one sample, sequenced in a study of T-cell reconstitution after alpha-beta-depleted transplantation in children. Library preparation (for TCRbeta) was performed with unique molecular identifiers. TCRdb re-called the PCR reads through MiXCR, storing one row per CDR3 protein. The repertoire consists of over 300,000 distinct CDR3 sequences, with about a tenth occurring once and the leading ten covering approximately 2.3%. The specimen was PBMCs from the stem cell graft donor, collected from the stem cell graft. All receptors come from a human donor who donated a stem cell graft to a child with acute lymphoblastic leukemia.

This clonotype was picked up many times. DNA of the CDR3: TGTGCCAGCAGCCAAGACAGGGTCCCAGGGCCCCAGCATTTT. It translates to CASSQDRVPGPQHF. This chain connects TRBV4-2 to TRBJ1-5; D may be TRBD1 (5 bases). Germline V gene lookup returns CDR1 LGHNA and CDR2 YNFKEQ. The V end lost 0 bases, the J end lost 9 bases, and 12 bases lay between the germline ends. The CDR3 sequence is 14 residues long.

The sample holds many counts of this clonotype. The chain employs TRBV29-1 and TRBJ2-3; D unclear. V dropped 6 bases and J dropped 2 bases, with 12 bases sitting between them. Germline V CDR1 and CDR2: SQVTM, ANQGSEA. CDR3 length equals 13 residues. CDR3: CSVRTRYTDTQYF. Here the CDR3 DNA reads TGCAGCGTAAGGACGCGGTACACAGATACGCAGTATTTT.

This clonotype showed up many times. The chain uses TRBV7-2 and TRBJ2-3, with 7 bases matching TRBD2. CDR3 size: 16 residues. In germline, CDR1 is SGHTA, CDR2 FQGNSA. J lost 2 bases, V lost 5 bases, and 10 bases had no gene match. In DNA form, the CDR3 reads TGTGCCAGCAGCCCCCCGGCTAGCGGTAACACAGATACGCAGTATTTT. It is translated as CASSPPASGNTDTQYF.

DNA of the CDR3: TGCAGTGCTAAACCGACAGGGAGCTACGAGCAGTACTTC. This gives the protein CSAKPTGSYEQYF. The V gene is TRBV20-1, the J gene TRBJ2-7; 7 bases match TRBD1. V lost 4 bases, J lost 3 bases, and 6 bases stayed unmatched. The germline CDR1 and CDR2 sequences are DFQATT and SNEGSKA (reference sequence). The CDR3 spans 13 residues.

Ten or more counts support this clonotype. CDR3 in amino acids: CSARGRAPGQPQHF. CDR3 sequence (DNA): TGCAGTGCTAGAGGCAGGGCCCCGGGCCAGCCCCAGCATTTT. The chain uses TRBV20-1 and TRBJ1-5; tentative D call: TRBD1 (5 bases). This CDR3 has 14 amino acids. Per the germline V gene, CDR1 is DFQATT and CDR2 is SNEGSKA (reference sequence). Trimming removed 1 base at V and 7 bases at J, with 14 bases between.

This chain uses TRBV11-2 with TRBJ1-2; 10 nucleotides line up with TRBD1. V was clipped by 1 base and J by 8 bases; unmatched bases: 4. Germline V lookup: CDR1 SGHAT, CDR2 FQNNGV. CDR3 length: 14 residues. CDR3 amino acids: CASSLGQGAQGYTF. CDR3 nucleotides: TGTGCCAGCAGCTTAGGACAGGGGGCTCAAGGCTACACCTTC. Full variable domain (missing parts from reference TRBV11-2 and TRBJ1-2): EAGVAQSPRYKIIEKRQSVAFWCNPISGHATLYWYQQILGQGPKLLIQFQNNGVVDDSQLPKDRFSAERLKGVDSTLKIQPAKLEDSAVYLCASSLGQGAQGYTFGSGTRLTVV.